This entry describes one T cell receptor beta chain. Antigen specificity is unknown. Germline lookup yields CDR1 MNHEY and CDR2 SMNVEV (reference sequence). This CDR3 comprises 17 residues. V was cut by 6 bases and J by 0 bases, with 15 bases left in between. The source of the sample is a study of blood T cells in healthy people across ages. Whole-study findings and limits: Diversity was estimated from one million T cells, and these estimates were considered underestimates.

Primed by a sample-barcoded 5' primer and a J-beta primer mix, a second PCR proceeded for 7 to 11 cycles. TCRdb ran MiXCR on the 5' RACE reads and lists one entry per CDR3 protein. The sample includes about 1 million distinct CDR3 sequences, 45% of them seen just once. The rearrangement links TRBV27 to TRBJ2-6; D call uncertain. The source is a woman aged 55 to 70 in good health. The sequenced sample consisted of blood. The CDR3 reads CASRIFVSPSGANVLTF. CDR3 nucleotide sequence: TGTGCCAGCAGGATTTTTGTTTCGCCCTCTGGGGCCAACGTCCTGACTTTC.